This T cell receptor beta chain originates from a study of regulatory T cells in long-lasting Graves disease. With respect to this clonotype: This may come from a read error, since a much larger clone is one base off.

HTBI primers from iRepertoire and Arm-PCR of CDR3 regions yielded the TCR beta libraries. TCRdb fed the multiplex PCR reads into MiXCR, producing one record per CDR3 protein. The sample gives about 210,000 distinct CDR3 sequences, around a fifth of which show up once; about 12% is in the top ten. Indicated time point: newly diagnosed GD, antithyroid drugs for less than 3 months. PBMCs provided the RNA from which the TCR library was made. Germline CDR1 SGDLS, CDR2 YYNGEE. The CDR3 spans 16 residues. The sample also formed part of further work on T cells in Graves' hyperthyroidism and ophthalmopathy.

The receptor's source is a woman under 40 with Graves disease. Material: peripheral blood mononuclear cells (PBMCs), obtained at new diagnosis, from a patient treated with antithyroid drugs. J is TRBJ1-4 and V is TRBV9; D remains unclear. CDR3 nucleotide sequence: TGTGCCAGCAGCGTAGGAGACACCCTAGCTAATGAAAGACTGTTTTTT. It is translated as CASSVGDTLANERLFF.